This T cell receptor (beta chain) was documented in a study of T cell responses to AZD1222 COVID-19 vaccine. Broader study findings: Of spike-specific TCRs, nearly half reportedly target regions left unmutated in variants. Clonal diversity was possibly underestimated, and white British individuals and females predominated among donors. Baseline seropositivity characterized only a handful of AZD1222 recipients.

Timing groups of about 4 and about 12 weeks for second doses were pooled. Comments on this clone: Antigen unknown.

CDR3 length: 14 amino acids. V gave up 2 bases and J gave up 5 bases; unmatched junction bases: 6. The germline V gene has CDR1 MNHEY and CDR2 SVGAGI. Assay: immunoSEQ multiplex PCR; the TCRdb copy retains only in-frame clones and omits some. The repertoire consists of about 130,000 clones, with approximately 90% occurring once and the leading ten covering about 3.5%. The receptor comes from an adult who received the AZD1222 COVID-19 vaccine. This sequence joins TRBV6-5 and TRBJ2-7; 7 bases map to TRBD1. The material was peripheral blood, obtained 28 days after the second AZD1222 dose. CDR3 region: CASSYERGHNEQYF. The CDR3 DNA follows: TGTGCCAGCAGTTACGAGAGGGGGCACAACGAGCAGTACTTC.